This is a list of T cell receptor beta chains from one sample in a study of Ad26.COV2.S vaccination and SARS-CoV-2 variants. Sequencing was performed with immunoSEQ multiplex PCR; in TCRdb, only in-frame clones are kept and a portion is missing. The table lists roughly 400,000 clones, about 90% of them singletons. The material sequenced was peripheral blood, taken in a trial of Ad26.COV2.S vaccine versus placebo. These receptors came from a person aged 18-60 years who received the Ad26.COV2.S COVID-19 vaccine or a placebo. Each CDR3 is given with its conserved first and last residue. D genes are given only for firm matches. The size field is filled for only some rows; it gives once, few, many or a size class.

clone_size | d_call | j_call | v_call | cdr3_nt | cdr3_aa
- | TRBD1 | TRBJ2-1 | TRBV5-1 | TGCGCCAGCAGCGTGGGACAGGGGGTCGTGGATGAGCAGTTCTTC | CASSVGQGVVDEQFF
- | TRBD2 | TRBJ2-3 | TRBV3-1/TRBV3-2 | TGTGCCAGCAGCCAAGGCGCTGTGACTAGCGGGAGTTCGGATACGCAGTATTTT | CASSQGAVTSGSSDTQYF
- | - | TRBJ1-2 | TRBV28 | TGTGCCAGCAGTCCCACCAGGTACTACGGCTACACCTTC | CASSPTRYYGYTF
- | - | TRBJ1-5 | TRBV6-1 | TGTGCCAGCAGTGAAGCGGCGGGGATTGGGCGGCCCCAGCATTTT | CASSEAAGIGRPQHF
- | - | TRBJ1-4 | TRBV28 | TGTGCCAGCAGTTTAGGCGGGGTTGCTAATGAAAAACTGTTTTTT | CASSLGGVANEKLFF
few | TRBD1 | TRBJ2-4 | TRBV5-6 | TGTGCCAGCAGCTTGGCCGGACAGGGGGTGACCAAAAACATTCAGTACTTC | CASSLAGQGVTKNIQYF
- | - | TRBJ2-7 | TRBV6-2/TRBV6-3 | TGTGCCAGCAGTTACGGTAGGCTAGTCGGAGTAGAGCAGTACTTC | CASSYGRLVGVEQYF
once | TRBD2 | TRBJ2-1 | TRBV5-5 | TGTGCCAGCAGCGGACTAGCGGGAGTTCATGAGCAGTTCTTC | CASSGLAGVHEQFF
- | - | TRBJ1-1 | TRBV10-3 | TGTGCCACCCAAGGGGAGAACGAAGCTTTCTTT | CATQGENEAFF
- | - | TRBJ1-1 | TRBV7-9 | TGTGCCAGCAGCTTACCCCCGAACACTGAAGCTTTCTTT | CASSLPPNTEAFF
- | - | TRBJ2-3 | TRBV7-2 | TGTGCCAGCAGCACAAACAGGGAAATTAGCACAGATACGCAGTATTTT | CASSTNREISTDTQYF
few | - | TRBJ2-7 | TRBV7-2 | TGTGCCAGCAGCTTAACGGGCGGGAAAACCTACGAGCAGTACTTC | CASSLTGGKTYEQYF
- | TRBD2 | TRBJ2-7 | TRBV5-1 | TGCGCCAGCAGCCCAGGGACTAGCGGGAGTCACTACGAGCAGTACTTC | CASSPGTSGSHYEQYF
- | TRBD1 | TRBJ2-5 | TRBV7-9 | TGTGCCAGCAGCCTTAGGGACAGGCAAGAGACCCAGTACTTC | CASSLRDRQETQYF
once | - | TRBJ2-1 | TRBV9 | TGTGCCAGCAGCGTAGTGGGGGACATCTACAATGAGCAGTTCTTC | CASSVVGDIYNEQFF